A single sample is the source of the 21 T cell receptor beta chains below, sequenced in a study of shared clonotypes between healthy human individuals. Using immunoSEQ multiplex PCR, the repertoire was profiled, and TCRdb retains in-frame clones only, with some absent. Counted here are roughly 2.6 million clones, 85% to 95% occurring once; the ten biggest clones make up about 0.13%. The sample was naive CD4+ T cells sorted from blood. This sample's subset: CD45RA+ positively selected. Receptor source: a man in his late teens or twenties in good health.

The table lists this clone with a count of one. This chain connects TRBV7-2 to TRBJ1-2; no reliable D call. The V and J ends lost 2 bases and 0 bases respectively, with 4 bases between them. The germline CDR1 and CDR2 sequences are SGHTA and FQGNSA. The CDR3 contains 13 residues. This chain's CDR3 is CASSLHANYGYTF. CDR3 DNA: TGTGCCAGCAGCTTACACGCTAACTATGGCTACACCTTC.

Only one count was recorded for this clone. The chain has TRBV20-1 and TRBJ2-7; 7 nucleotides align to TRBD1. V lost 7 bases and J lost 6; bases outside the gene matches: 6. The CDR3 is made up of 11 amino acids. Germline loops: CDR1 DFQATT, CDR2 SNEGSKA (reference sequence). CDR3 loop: CSGGQTSEQYF. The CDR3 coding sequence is TGCAGTGGGGGACAGACCAGCGAGCAGTACTTC.

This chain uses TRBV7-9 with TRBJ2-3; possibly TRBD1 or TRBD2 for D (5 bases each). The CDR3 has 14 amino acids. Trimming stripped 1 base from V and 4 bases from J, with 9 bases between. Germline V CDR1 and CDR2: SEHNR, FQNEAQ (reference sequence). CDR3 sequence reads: CASSLDTGPDTQYF. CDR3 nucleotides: TGTGCCAGCAGCTTAGACACGGGGCCAGATACGCAGTATTTT.

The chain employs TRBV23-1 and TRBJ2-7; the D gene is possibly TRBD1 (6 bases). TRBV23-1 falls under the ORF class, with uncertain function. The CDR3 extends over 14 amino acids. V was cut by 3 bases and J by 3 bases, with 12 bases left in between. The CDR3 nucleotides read TGCGCCAGCAGTCATAACAGGGTACTCTACGAGCAGTACTTC. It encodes CASSHNRVLYEQYF.

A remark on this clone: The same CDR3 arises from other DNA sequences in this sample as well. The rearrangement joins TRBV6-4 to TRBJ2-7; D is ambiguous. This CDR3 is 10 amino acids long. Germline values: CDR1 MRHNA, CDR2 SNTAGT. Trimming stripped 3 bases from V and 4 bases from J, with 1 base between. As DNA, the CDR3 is TGTGCCAGCAGTGAATACGAGCAGTACTTC. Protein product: CASSEYEQYF.

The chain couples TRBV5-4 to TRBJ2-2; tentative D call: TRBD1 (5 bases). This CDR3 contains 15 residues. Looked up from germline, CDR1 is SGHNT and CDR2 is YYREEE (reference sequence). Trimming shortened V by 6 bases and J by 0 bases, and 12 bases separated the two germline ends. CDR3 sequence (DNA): TGTGCCAGCAATCCCAGGGAACCGAACACCGGGGAGCTGTTTTTT. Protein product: CASNPREPNTGELFF.

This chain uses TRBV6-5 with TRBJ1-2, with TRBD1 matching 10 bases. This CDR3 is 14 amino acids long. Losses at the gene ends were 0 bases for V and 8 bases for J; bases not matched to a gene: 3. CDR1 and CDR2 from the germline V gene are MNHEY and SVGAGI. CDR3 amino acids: CASSYSRTGGGYTF. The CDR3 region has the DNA TGTGCCAGCAGTTACTCCCGGACAGGGGGGGGCTACACCTTC.

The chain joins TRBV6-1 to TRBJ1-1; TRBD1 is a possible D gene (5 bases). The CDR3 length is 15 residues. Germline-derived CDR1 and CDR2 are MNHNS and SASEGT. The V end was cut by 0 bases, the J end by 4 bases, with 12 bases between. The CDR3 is CASSEATLGGTEAFF. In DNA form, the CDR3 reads TGTGCCAGCAGTGAAGCGACGTTGGGGGGCACTGAAGCTTTCTTT.

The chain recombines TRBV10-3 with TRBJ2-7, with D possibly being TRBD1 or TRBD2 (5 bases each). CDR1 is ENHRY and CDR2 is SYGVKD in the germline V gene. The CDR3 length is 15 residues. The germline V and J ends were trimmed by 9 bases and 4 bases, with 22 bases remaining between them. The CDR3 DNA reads TGTGCCATGTCCTCGGGACCCTCAAAAGGGTACGAGCAGTACTTC. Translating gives CAMSSGPSKGYEQYF.

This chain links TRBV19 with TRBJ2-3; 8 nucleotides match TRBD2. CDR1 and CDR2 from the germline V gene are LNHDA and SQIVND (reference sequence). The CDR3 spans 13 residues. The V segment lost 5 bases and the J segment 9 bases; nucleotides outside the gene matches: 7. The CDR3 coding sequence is TGTGCCAGTAGTGAAGTAGCGGGAATGACGCAGTATTTT. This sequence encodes CASSEVAGMTQYF.

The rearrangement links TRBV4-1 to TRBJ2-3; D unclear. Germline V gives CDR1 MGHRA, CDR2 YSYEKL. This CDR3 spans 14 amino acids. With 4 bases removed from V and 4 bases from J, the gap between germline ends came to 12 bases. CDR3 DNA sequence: TGCGCCAGCAGCCCATGGACGACTCCAGATACGCAGTATTTT. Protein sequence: CASSPWTTPDTQYF.

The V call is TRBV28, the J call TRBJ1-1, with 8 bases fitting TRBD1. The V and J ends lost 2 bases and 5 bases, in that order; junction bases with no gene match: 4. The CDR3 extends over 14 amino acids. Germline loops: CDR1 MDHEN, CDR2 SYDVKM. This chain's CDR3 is CASSLQGAWTEAFF. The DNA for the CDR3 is TGTGCCAGCAGTTTACAGGGGGCCTGGACTGAAGCTTTCTTT.

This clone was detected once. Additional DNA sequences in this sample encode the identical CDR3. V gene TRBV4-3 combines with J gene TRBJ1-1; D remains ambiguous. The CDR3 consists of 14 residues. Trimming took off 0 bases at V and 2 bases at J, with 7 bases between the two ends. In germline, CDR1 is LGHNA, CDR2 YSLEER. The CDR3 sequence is CASSQDRSNTEAFF. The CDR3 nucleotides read TGCGCCAGCAGCCAAGATCGGTCCAACACTGAAGCTTTCTTT.

The CDR3 DNA is TGTGCCAGCAGTGGCCGGGACAGAACGAACACCGGGGAGCTGTTTTTT. It specifies CASSGRDRTNTGELFF. This rearrangement joins TRBV7-8 to TRBJ2-2; 7 bases agree with TRBD1. CDR3 size: 16 residues. V was pared by 6 bases and J by 0 bases, with 7 bases of the junction left unmatched. Germline assignment: CDR1 SGHVS and CDR2 FQNEAQ. Combining the CDR3 with reference TRBV7-8 and TRBJ2-2 gives the whole variable domain GAGVSQSPRYKVAKRGQDVALRCDPISGHVSLFWYQQALGQGPEFLTYFQNEAQLDKSGLPSDRFFAERPEGSVSTLKIQRTQQEDSAVYLCASSGRDRTNTGELFFGEGSRLTVL.

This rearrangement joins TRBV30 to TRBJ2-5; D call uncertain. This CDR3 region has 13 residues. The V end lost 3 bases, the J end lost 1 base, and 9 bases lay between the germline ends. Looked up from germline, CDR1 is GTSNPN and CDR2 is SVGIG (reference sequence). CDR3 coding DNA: TGTGCCTGGAGCGGACGCTTCCAAGAGACCCAGTACTTC. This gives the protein CAWSGRFQETQYF. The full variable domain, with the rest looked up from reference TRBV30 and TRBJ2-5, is SQTIHQWPATLVQPVGSPLSLECTVEGTSNPNLYWYRQAAGRGLQLLFYSVGIGQISSEVPQNLSASRPQDRQFILSSKKLLLSDSGFYLCAWSGRFQETQYFGPGTRLLVL.

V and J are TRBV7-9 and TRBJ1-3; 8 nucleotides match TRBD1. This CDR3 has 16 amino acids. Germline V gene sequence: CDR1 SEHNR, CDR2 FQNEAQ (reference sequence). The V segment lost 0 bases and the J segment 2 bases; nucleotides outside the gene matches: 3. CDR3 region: CASSLATGEAGNTIYF. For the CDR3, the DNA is TGTGCCAGCAGCTTAGCGACAGGGGAAGCTGGAAACACCATATATTTT.

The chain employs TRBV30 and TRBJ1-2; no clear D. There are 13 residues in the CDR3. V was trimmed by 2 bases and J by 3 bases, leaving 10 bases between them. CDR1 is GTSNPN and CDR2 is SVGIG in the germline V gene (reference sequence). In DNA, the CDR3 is TGTGCCTGGAGTCCCCCGGATCACTATGGCTACACCTTC. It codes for CAWSPPDHYGYTF.

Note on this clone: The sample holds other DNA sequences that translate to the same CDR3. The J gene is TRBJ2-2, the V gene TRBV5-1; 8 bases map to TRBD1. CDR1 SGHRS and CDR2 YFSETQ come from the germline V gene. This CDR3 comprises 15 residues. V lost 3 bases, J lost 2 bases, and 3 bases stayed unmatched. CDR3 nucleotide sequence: TGCGCCAGCAGCTCCGGGACAGGAAACACCGGGGAGCTGTTTTTT. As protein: CASSSGTGNTGELFF.

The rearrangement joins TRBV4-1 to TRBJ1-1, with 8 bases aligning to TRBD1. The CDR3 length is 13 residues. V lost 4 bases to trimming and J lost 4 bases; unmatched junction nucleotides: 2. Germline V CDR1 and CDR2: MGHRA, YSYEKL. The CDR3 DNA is TGCGCCAGCAGCCCCAGGGGGCTCACTGAAGCTTTCTTT. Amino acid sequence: CASSPRGLTEAFF.

The CDR3 nucleotides are TGTGCCAGTAGTATAGGATGGGGGGTGCTGAATGAGCAGTTCTTC. Amino acid sequence: CASSIGWGVLNEQFF. This sequence joins TRBV19 and TRBJ2-1; weak D call: TRBD2 (6 bases). This CDR3 has 15 amino acids. Trimming shortened V by 1 base and J by 7 bases, and 14 bases separated the two germline ends. Germline CDR1 and CDR2: LNHDA and SQIVND (reference sequence).

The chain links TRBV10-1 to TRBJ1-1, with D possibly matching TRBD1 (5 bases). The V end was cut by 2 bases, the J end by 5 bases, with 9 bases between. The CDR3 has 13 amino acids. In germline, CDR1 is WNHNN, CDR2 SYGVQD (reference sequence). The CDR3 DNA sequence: TGCGCCAGCAGTGAGAGGGGAACGACTGAAGCTTTCTTT. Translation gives CASSERGTTEAFF.